Detailed here is one TCR beta chain. TCRdb's table, derived via immunoSEQ multiplex PCR, lists solely in-frame clones and lacks some. The sample includes 500,000 to 850,000 clones, 70% to 90% of them seen just once. Germline V lookup: CDR1 LNHNV, CDR2 YYDKDF (reference sequence). The ends lost 4 bases at V and 2 bases at J; junction bases unmatched: 11. The CDR3 extends over 17 amino acids. This sample was taken from a study of shared T cell receptors in the human thymus. The same specimen was also included in a second study, on human thymus T cells. That study reports: Resections that were taken during corrective heart surgery supplied the thymus tissue. Apparent skewing of V and J gene usage characterized both thymic and blood repertoires. Unrelated individuals were reported by related research to share highly overlapping thymic repertoires.

The clonotype originates from a boy younger than two with a congenital heart defect. The material sequenced was thymocytes. This chain links TRBV15 with TRBJ2-1; TRBD2 agrees at 7 bases. The CDR3 DNA reads as TGTGCCACCAGCACTCCTGGGGCTAGCGGTCCCTACAATGAGCAGTTCTTC. It is translated as CATSTPGASGPYNEQFF.